The entry that follows covers one T cell receptor (beta chain) sequence. Naive CD8 cells, CD45RO-negative and positively selected for CCR7, excluded terminally differentiated effector memory CD45RA+ cells. The data stem from a study of shared clonotypes between healthy human individuals. Only in-frame clones appear in the TCRdb table, and some are missing; sequencing was by immunoSEQ multiplex PCR. This table has 1.5 million to 2.5 million clones, 85% to 95% appearing once. The sequencing sample was made of naive CD8+ T cells sorted from blood. This sequence was found in a man aged 18 to 35 in good health.

The CDR3 spells CASSLQSGGSYEQYF. DNA for the CDR3: TGCGCCAGCAGCTTGCAGTCAGGGGGGTCCTACGAGCAGTACTTC. The rearrangement uses TRBV5-1 and TRBJ2-7; D is possibly TRBD1 (7 bases). The ends were cut back, 1 base at V and 1 base at J, with 12 bases in the middle. The CDR3 extends over 15 amino acids. Germline loops: CDR1 SGHRS, CDR2 YFSETQ.